Shown below are 7 T cell receptor beta chains from a single sample sequenced in a study of Ad26.COV2.S vaccination and SARS-CoV-2 variants. Specified treatment: around 19 received Ad26.COV2.S at low or high dose, single or two shots; about 5 received placebo; per-sample allocation not given. At day 63 after the first vaccine or placebo injection, samples were drawn. The protocol was immunoSEQ multiplex PCR, while the TCRdb copy is restricted to in-frame clones and leaves out a portion. Seen here are about 680,000 clones, more than 80% observed once, and the top ten hold about 1.5%. This specimen consisted of peripheral blood, obtained in a trial of Ad26.COV2.S vaccine versus placebo. The receptors were gathered from a person between 18 and 65 years old who received the Ad26.COV2.S COVID-19 vaccine or a placebo.

The genes are TRBV9 and TRBJ2-7; 7 positions match TRBD1. V lost 4 bases to trimming and J lost 3 bases; unmatched junction nucleotides: 7. The CDR3 runs to 14 residues. Germline V lookup: CDR1 SGDLS, CDR2 YYNGEE. The CDR3 DNA follows: TGTGCCAGCAGCCCTGGGACAGTCGGCTACGAGCAGTACTTC. Its translation: CASSPGTVGYEQYF.

This clone was counted a single time. The chain joins TRBV10-3 to TRBJ2-2; a possible D gene is TRBD2 (5 bases). V lost 0 bases and J lost 6, with 11 bases in between. Looked up from germline, CDR1 is ENHRY and CDR2 is SYGVKD. CDR3 size: 15 residues. The CDR3, as DNA: TGTGCCATCAGTGAGTCGAAACTTAGCGCCGGGGAGCTGTTTTTT. It is translated as CAISESKLSAGELFF.

V is TRBV5-6 and J is TRBJ2-3; D possibly uses TRBD1 or TRBD2 (5 bases each). This CDR3 has 16 residues. Germline loops: CDR1 SGHDT, CDR2 YYEEEE. Trimming removed 3 bases from V and 0 bases from J, with 14 bases in between. CDR3 nucleotide sequence: TGTGCCAGCAGCTCGGACGCCGGGGCCAGCACAGATACGCAGTATTTT. It codes for CASSSDAGASTDTQYF.

A remark on this clone: Other DNA variants within this sample encode the same CDR3. The genes are TRBV7-9 and TRBJ2-7, with D possibly TRBD2 on 6 matching bases. There are 13 residues in the CDR3. V lost 2 bases and J lost 1, with 6 bases in between. Germline V lookup: CDR1 SEHNR, CDR2 FQNEAQ (reference sequence). The CDR3 loop is CASSLRGSYEQYF. CDR3 in DNA: TGTGCCAGCAGCTTACGGGGGTCCTACGAGCAGTACTTC.

J is TRBJ1-5 and V is TRBV6-5; 10 bases are a match to TRBD1. V trimming: 5 bases; J trimming: 6 bases; junction bases outside the gene matches: 7. CDR3 length equals 15 residues. The germline CDR1 and CDR2 sequences are MNHEY and SVGAGI. CDR3 region: CASSRTGGTGQPQHF. CDR3 nucleotides: TGTGCCAGCAGTCGGACAGGGGGGACGGGTCAGCCCCAGCATTTT.

The V gene is TRBV11-3, the J gene TRBJ2-1, with D possibly TRBD2 on 5 matching bases. V was trimmed by 2 bases and J by 6 bases, leaving 11 bases between them. The CDR3 has 14 residues. Germline values: CDR1 SGHNT, CDR2 YENEEA. The CDR3 sequence: CASSLLRGSNEQFF. As DNA, the CDR3 is TGTGCCAGCAGCTTACTTCGGGGTAGCAATGAGCAGTTCTTC.

This chain uses TRBV27 with TRBJ1-3; a possible D gene is TRBD1 (5 bases). V lost 4 bases and J 3 bases, leaving 13 bases between the germline ends. CDR1 and CDR2 (germline): MNHEY, SMNVEV (reference sequence). This CDR3 has 15 residues. CDR3 amino acids: CASSSGSAFGNTIYF. Here the CDR3 DNA reads TGTGCCAGCAGTTCAGGGTCAGCGTTTGGAAACACCATATATTTT.